Listed below are T cell receptor beta chains from one sample, sequenced in a study of cytomegalovirus exposure and HLA in healthy donors. Using immunoSEQ multiplex PCR, the repertoire was profiled, and TCRdb retains in-frame clones only, with some absent. The top ten hold about 1.7% of the sample, which has about 200,000 clones, 79% seen once. The sample consisted of PBMCs. All receptors derive from a man in his fifties in good health and CMV-seronegative. The CDR3 runs from the conserved cysteine through the conserved F or W. The order of the fields is J gene, D gene, V gene, CDR3 DNA, CDR3 protein. A D gene is named only where the DNA matches it firmly.

TRBJ1-6	TRBD1	TRBV19	TGTGCCAGTAGTGACAGGACAGGGGGATATAATTCACCCCTCCACTTT	CASSDRTGGYNSPLHF
TRBJ1-1	.	TRBV6-1	TGTGCCAGCACCCCCCGCGGTTACACTGAAGCTTTCTTT	CASTPRGYTEAFF
TRBJ1-1	.	TRBV19	TGTGCCAGTAGTCCTACGGGACAGAACACTGAAGCTTTCTTT	CASSPTGQNTEAFF
TRBJ2-1	.	TRBV7-9	TGTGCCAGCAGCTTTCCAACGGGTATACCCTACAATGAGCAGTTCTTC	CASSFPTGIPYNEQFF
TRBJ1-5	TRBD1	TRBV6-1	TGTGCCAGCAGTTTTACAGGGGGTGCTCAGCCCCAGCATTTT	CASSFTGGAQPQHF
TRBJ2-1	.	TRBV2	TGTGCCAGCATTCTACAGGGTCAGGCCTACAATGAGCAGTTCTTC	CASILQGQAYNEQFF
TRBJ1-5	TRBD1	TRBV27	TGTGCCAGCAGTTCGGGACAGGGAGGTGCACAGCCCCAGCATTTT	CASSSGQGGAQPQHF
TRBJ2-2	TRBD2	TRBV19	TGTGCCAGTAGTTCCCCCGGACTAGCGGGAGATCCCGGGGAGCTGTTTTTT	CASSSPGLAGDPGELFF
TRBJ1-2	TRBD1	TRBV28	TGTGCCAGCAGTCCGGGGACAGGAAACTATGGCTACACCTTC	CASSPGTGNYGYTF
TRBJ2-3	TRBD1	TRBV10-2	TGCGCCAGCAGTGAGAGACAGGGGAACACAGATACGCAGTATTTT	CASSERQGNTDTQYF